Below, 8 T cell receptor beta chains from the same sample are listed, as sequenced in a study of blood T cell repertoires in COVID-19. Here immunoSEQ multiplex PCR was the method, and the copy in TCRdb shows in-frame clones only, minus some. This table holds 130,000 or so clones, 80% to 90% found once. The material sequenced was peripheral blood. Source of these receptors: a woman between 55 and 75 years old with acute or convalescent COVID-19.

The rearrangement links TRBV12-3 or TRBV12-4 to TRBJ1-4; tentative D call: TRBD1 (5 bases). This CDR3 spans 12 amino acids. V lost 3 bases to trimming and J lost 12 bases, with 11 bases between them. In DNA form, the CDR3 reads TGTGCCAGCAGTTTGCAACAGGCCGAACTGTTTTTT. It specifies CASSLQQAELFF.

This sequence joins TRBV3-1 (or the pseudogene TRBV3-2) and TRBJ2-5, with TRBD2 matching over 7 bases. CDR3 length: 16 amino acids. The J segment lost 0 bases and the V segment lost 0 bases, leaving 4 bases of the junction unmatched. The germline gives CDR1 LGHDT, CDR2 YNNKEL (reference sequence). The CDR3 spells CASSQDNGGYQETQYF. The CDR3 coding sequence is TGTGCCAGCAGCCAAGATAACGGGGGGTACCAAGAGACCCAGTACTTC.

This chain joins TRBV7-3 and TRBJ2-5; no firm D call. There are 16 residues in the CDR3. The V end was cut by 1 base, the J end by 4 bases, with 16 bases between. In germline, CDR1 is SGHTA, CDR2 FQGTGA. The CDR3 DNA sequence: TGTGCCAGCAGCTTAAGTGGAGTGGGTTTCGGAGAGACCCAGTACTTC. This encodes CASSLSGVGFGETQYF.

The V gene is TRBV28, the J gene TRBJ1-6; 9 bases match TRBD1. CDR3 size: 14 residues. CDR1 is MDHEN and CDR2 is SYDVKM in the germline V gene. V was clipped by 6 bases and J by 8 bases; unmatched bases: 5. The CDR3 coding sequence is TGTGCCAGCAGCTCGGACAGGGGACATTCACCCCTCCACTTT. Encoded protein: CASSSDRGHSPLHF. The full variable domain, in which reference TRBV28 and TRBJ1-6 provide the parts outside the CDR3, is DVKVTQSSRYLVKRTGEKVFLECVQDMDHENMFWYRQDPGLGLRLIYFSYDVKMKEKGDIPEGYSVSREKKERFSLILESASTNQTSMYLCASSSDRGHSPLHFGNGTRLTVT.

The CDR3 loop reads CASSLVGTGMGLADTQYF. The DNA of the CDR3 is TGTGCCAGCAGCTTAGTAGGGACAGGGATGGGGCTCGCAGATACGCAGTATTTT. The chain combines TRBV7-8 with TRBJ2-3; the match to TRBD1 covers 9 bases. This CDR3 spans 18 amino acids. Germline V gene lookup returns CDR1 SGHVS and CDR2 FQNEAQ. V was clipped by 1 base and J by 4 bases; unmatched bases: 12. Filled out from reference TRBV7-8 and TRBJ2-3, the complete variable domain reads GAGVSQSPRYKVAKRGQDVALRCDPISGHVSLFWYQQALGQGPEFLTYFQNEAQLDKSGLPSDRFFAERPEGSVSTLKIQRTQQEDSAVYLCASSLVGTGMGLADTQYFGPGTRLTVL.

This clone came up a few times. The J gene is TRBJ1-1, the V gene TRBV7-2; no firm D call. Germline V CDR1 and CDR2: SGHTA, FQGNSA. This CDR3 is built from 13 residues. V lost 1 base and J 1 base, leaving 4 bases between the germline ends. The CDR3 DNA reads as TGTGCCAGCAGCTTAGAACAGAACACTGAAGCTTTCTTT. It yields the protein CASSLEQNTEAFF.

This chain links TRBV15 with TRBJ1-2; D is unresolved. The CDR3 is 13 amino acids. Trimming left V 0 bases short and J 3 bases short, with 5 bases between. Germline-derived CDR1 and CDR2 are LNHNV and YYDKDF (reference sequence). CDR3 protein: CATSRDIDYGYTF. In nucleotides, the CDR3 is TGTGCCACCAGCAGAGACATTGACTATGGCTACACCTTC. Based on the CDR3 plus reference TRBV15 and TRBJ1-2, the full variable domain is DAMVIQNPRYQVTQFGKPVTLSCSQTLNHNVMYWYQQKSSQAPKLLFHYYDKDFNNEADTPDNFQSRRPNTSFCFLDIRSPGLGDTAMYLCATSRDIDYGYTFGSGTRLTVV.

This chain links TRBV19 with TRBJ1-2; D is unclear. CDR3 length equals 15 residues. With 7 bases removed from V and 0 bases from J, the gap between germline ends came to 15 bases. Germline V gene sequence: CDR1 LNHDA, CDR2 SQIVND (reference sequence). Here the CDR3 DNA reads TGTGCCAGTACGAACCAAATAAGAGCTAACTATGGCTACACCTTC. Amino acid sequence: CASTNQIRANYGYTF. The full variable domain, completed using reference TRBV19 and TRBJ1-2, is DGGITQSPKYLFRKEGQNVTLSCEQNLNHDAMYWYRQDPGQGLRLIYYSQIVNDFQKGDIAEGYSVSREKKESFPLTVTSAQKNPTAFYLCASTNQIRANYGYTFGSGTRLTVV.